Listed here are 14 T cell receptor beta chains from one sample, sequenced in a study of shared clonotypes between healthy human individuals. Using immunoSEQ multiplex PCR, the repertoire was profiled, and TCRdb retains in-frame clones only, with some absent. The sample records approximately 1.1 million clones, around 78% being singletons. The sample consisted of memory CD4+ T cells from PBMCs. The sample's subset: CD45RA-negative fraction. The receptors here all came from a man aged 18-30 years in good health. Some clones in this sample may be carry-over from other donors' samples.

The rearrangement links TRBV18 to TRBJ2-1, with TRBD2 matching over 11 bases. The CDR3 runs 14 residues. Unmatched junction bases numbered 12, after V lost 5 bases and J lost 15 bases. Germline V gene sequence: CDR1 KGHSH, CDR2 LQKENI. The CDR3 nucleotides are TGTGCCAGCTCAGAGGGCTCTACTAGCGGGAGACCGTTCTTC. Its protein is CASSEGSTSGRPFF.

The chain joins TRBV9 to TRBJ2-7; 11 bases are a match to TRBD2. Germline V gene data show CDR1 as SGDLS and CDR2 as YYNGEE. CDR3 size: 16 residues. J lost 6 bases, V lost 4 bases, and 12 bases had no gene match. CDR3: CASSMGLAEFLGEQYF. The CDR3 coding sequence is TGTGCCAGCAGCATGGGACTAGCGGAGTTCCTCGGCGAGCAGTACTTC.

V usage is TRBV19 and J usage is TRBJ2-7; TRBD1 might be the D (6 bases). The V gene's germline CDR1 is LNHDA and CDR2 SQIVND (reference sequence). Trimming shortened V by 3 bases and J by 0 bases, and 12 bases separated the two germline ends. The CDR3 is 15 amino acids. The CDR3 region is CASSMGHPSSYEQYF. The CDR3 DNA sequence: TGTGCCAGTAGTATGGGACACCCGAGCTCCTACGAGCAGTACTTC. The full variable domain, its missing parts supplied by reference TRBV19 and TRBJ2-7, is DGGITQSPKYLFRKEGQNVTLSCEQNLNHDAMYWYRQDPGQGLRLIYYSQIVNDFQKGDIAEGYSVSREKKESFPLTVTSAQKNPTAFYLCASSMGHPSSYEQYFGPGTRLTVT.

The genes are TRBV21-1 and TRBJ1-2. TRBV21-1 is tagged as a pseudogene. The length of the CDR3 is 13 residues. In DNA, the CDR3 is TGTGCCAGCAACAACGAGGTTCTCTATGGCTACACCTTC. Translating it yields CASNNEVLYGYTF.

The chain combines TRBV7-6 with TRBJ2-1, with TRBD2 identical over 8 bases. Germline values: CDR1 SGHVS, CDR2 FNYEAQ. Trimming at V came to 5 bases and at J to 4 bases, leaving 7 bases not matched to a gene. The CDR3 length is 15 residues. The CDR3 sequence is CASSQAGDGYNEQFF. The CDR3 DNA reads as TGTGCCAGCAGCCAAGCGGGAGATGGGTACAATGAGCAGTTCTTC.

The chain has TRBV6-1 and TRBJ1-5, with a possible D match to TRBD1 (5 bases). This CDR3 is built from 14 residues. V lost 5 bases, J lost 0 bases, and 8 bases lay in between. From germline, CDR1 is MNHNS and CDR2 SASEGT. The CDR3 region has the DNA TGTGCCAGCAGTCGGGGGTATAGCAATCAGCCCCAGCATTTT. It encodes CASSRGYSNQPQHF.

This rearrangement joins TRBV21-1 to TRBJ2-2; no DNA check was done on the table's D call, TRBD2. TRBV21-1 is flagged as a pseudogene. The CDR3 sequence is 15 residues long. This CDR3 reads CASSEREYVTGELFF. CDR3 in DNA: TGTGCCAGCAGCGAGCGGGAGTACGTCACCGGGGAGCTGTTTTTT.

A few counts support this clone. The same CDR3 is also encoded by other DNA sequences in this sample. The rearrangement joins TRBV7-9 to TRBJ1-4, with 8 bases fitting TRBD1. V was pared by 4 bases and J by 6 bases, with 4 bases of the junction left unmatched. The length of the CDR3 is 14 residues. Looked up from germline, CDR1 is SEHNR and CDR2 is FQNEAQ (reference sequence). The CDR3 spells CASSSGQGDEKLFF. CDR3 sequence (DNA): TGTGCCAGCAGCTCAGGACAGGGCGATGAAAAACTGTTTTTT.

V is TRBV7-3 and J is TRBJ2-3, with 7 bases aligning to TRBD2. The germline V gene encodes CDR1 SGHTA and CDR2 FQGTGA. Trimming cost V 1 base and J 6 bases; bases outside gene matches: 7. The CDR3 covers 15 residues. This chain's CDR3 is CASSLRASGRDTQYF. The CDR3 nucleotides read TGTGCCAGCAGCTTAAGGGCTAGCGGAAGGGATACGCAGTATTTT.

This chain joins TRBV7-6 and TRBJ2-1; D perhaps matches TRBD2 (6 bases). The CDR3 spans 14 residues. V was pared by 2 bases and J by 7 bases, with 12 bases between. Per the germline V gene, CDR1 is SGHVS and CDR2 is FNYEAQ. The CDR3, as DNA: TGTGCCAGCAGCTTAAATCGGGAGTTTAATGAGCAGTTCTTC. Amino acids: CASSLNREFNEQFF.

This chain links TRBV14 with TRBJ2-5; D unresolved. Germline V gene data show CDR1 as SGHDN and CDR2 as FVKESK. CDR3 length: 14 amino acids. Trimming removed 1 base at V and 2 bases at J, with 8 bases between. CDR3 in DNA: TGTGCCAGCAGCCAAGCTTCCGGACAAGAGACCCAGTACTTC. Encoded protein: CASSQASGQETQYF. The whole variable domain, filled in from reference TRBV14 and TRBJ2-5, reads EAGVTQFPSHSVIEKGQTVTLRCDPISGHDNLYWYRRVMGKEIKFLLHFVKESKQDESGMPNNRFLAERTGGTYSTLKVQPAELEDSGVYFCASSQASGQETQYFGPGTRLLVL.

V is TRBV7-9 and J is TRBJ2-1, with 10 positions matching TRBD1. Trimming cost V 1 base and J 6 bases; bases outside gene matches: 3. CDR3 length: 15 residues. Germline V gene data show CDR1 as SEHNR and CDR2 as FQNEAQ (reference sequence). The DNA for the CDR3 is TGTGCCAGCAGCTTAGGACAGGGGGCGATCAATGAGCAGTTCTTC. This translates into CASSLGQGAINEQFF.

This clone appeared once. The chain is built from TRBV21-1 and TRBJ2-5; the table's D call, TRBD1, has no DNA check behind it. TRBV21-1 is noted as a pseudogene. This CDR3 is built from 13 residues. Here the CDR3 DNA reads TGTGCCAGCAGGAACAGGGGATCCGAGACCCAGTACTTC. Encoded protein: CASRNRGSETQYF.

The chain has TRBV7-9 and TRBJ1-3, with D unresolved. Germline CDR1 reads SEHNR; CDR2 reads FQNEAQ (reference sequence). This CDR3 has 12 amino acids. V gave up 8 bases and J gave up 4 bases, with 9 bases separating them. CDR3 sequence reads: CASDSTGNTIYF. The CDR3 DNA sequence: TGTGCCAGCGACTCCACCGGAAACACCATATATTTT.